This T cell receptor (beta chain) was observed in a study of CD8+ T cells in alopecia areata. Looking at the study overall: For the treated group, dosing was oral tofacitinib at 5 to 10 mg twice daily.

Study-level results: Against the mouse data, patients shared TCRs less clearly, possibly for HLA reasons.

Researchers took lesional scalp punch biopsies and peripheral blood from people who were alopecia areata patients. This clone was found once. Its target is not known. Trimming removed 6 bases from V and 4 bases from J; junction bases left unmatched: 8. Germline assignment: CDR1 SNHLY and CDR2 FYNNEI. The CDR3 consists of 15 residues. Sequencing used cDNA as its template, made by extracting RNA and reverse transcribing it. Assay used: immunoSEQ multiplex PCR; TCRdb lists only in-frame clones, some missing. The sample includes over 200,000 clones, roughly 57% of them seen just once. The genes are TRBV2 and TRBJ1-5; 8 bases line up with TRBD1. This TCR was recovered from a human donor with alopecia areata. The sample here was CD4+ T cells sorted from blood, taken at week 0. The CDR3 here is CASSPGQADNQPQHF. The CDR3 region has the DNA TGTGCCAGCAGCCCGGGACAGGCTGATAATCAGCCCCAGCATTTT.